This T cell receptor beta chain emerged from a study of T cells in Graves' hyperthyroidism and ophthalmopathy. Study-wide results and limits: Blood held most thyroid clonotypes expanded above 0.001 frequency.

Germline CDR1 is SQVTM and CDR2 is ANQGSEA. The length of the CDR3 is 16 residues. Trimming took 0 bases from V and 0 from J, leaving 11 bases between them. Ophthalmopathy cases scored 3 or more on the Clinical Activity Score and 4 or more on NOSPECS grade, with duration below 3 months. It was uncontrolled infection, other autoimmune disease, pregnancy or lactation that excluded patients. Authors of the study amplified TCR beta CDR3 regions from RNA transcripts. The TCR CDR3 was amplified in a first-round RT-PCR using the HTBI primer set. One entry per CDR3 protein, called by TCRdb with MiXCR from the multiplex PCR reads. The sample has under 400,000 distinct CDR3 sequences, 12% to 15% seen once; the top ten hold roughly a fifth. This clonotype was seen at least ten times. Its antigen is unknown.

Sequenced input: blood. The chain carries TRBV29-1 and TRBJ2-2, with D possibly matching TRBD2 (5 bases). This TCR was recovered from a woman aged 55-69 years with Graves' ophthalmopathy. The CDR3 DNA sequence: TGCAGCGTTGAAGATACGTCGGGGACGAACACCGGGGAGCTGTTTTTT. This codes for CSVEDTSGTNTGELFF.